The T cell receptor beta chain under discussion was sequenced for a study of blood T cell repertoires in COVID-19. Looked up from germline, CDR1 is SQVTM and CDR2 is ANQGSEA. CDR3 size: 13 residues. The trim removed 5 bases at V and 3 bases at J, leaving 2 bases unmatched. Assay: immunoSEQ multiplex PCR; the TCRdb copy retains only in-frame clones and omits some. The sample includes some 200,000 clones, around nine tenths seen only once; the top ten take approximately 4%. The rearrangement uses TRBV29-1 and TRBJ2-3; 10 bases align to TRBD1. Material: peripheral blood. This receptor was identified in a man younger than 30 with active or convalescent COVID-19. In nucleotides, the CDR3 is TGCAGCGTTCCGGGACAGGGGACAGATACGCAGTATTTT. As protein: CSVPGQGTDTQYF.